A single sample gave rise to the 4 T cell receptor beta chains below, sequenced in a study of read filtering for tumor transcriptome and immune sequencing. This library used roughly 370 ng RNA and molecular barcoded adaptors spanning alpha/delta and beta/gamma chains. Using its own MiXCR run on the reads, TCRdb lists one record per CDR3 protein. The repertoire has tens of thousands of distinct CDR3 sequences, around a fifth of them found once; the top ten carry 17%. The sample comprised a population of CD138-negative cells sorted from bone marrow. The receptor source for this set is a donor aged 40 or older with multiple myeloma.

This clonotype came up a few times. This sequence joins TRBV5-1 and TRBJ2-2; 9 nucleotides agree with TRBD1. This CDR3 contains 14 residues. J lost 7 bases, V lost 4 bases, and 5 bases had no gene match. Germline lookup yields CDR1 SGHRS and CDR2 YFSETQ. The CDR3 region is CASSRDRANGELFF. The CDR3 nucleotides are TGCGCCAGCAGCCGGGACAGGGCGAACGGGGAGCTGTTTTTT. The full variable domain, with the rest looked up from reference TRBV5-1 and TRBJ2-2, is KAGVTQTPRYLIKTRGQQVTLSCSPISGHRSVSWYQQTPGQGLQFLFEYFSETQRNKGNFPGRFSGRQFSNSRSEMNVSTLELGDSALYLCASSRDRANGELFFGEGSRLTVL.

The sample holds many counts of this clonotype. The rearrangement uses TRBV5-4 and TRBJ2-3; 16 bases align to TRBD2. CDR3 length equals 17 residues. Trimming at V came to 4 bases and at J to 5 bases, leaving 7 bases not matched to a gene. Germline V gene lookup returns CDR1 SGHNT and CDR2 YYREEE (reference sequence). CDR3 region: CASSPPGLAGGGDTQYF. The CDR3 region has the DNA TGTGCCAGCAGCCCGCCGGGACTAGCGGGAGGGGGAGATACGCAGTATTTT.

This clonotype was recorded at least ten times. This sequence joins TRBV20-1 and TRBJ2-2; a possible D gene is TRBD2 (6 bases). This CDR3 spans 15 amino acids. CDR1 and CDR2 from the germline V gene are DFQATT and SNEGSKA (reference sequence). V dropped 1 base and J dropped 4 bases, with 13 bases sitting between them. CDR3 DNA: TGCAGTGCTAGAGTGAATAGCGGATTCACCGGGGAGCTGTTTTTT. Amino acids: CSARVNSGFTGELFF.

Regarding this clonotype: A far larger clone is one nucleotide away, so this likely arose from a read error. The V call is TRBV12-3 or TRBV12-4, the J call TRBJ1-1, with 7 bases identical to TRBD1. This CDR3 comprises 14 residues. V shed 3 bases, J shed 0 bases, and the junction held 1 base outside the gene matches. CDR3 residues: CASSLGQLNTEAFF. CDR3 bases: TGTGCCAGCAGTTTGGGACAGCTGAACACTGAAGCTTTCTTT.